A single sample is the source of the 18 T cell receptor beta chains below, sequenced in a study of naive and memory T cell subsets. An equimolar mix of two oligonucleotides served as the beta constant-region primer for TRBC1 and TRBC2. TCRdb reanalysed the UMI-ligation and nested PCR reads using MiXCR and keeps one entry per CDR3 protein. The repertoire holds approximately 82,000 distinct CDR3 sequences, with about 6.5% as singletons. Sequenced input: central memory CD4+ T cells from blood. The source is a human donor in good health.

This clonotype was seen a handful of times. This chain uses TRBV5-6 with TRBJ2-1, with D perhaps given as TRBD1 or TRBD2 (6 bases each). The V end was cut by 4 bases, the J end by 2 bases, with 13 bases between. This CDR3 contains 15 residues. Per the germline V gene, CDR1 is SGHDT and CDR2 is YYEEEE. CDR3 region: CASSGGGFTYNEQFF. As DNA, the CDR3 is TGTGCCAGCAGCGGAGGGGGATTTACCTACAATGAGCAGTTCTTC.

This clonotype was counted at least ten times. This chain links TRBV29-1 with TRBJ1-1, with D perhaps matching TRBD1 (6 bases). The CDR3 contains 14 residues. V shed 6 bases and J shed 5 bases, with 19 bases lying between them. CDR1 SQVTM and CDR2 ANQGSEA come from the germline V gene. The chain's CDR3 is CSVFFQGKATEAFF. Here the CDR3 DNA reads TGCAGCGTCTTTTTCCAGGGGAAGGCAACTGAAGCTTTCTTT.

The CDR3 nucleotides read TGTGCCAGCTCACCGACACTAGCGGGGTTAGGCGAGCAGTACTTC. Amino acids: CASSPTLAGLGEQYF. V usage is TRBV18 and J usage is TRBJ2-7, with 10 positions matching TRBD2. Trimming cost V 3 bases and J 6 bases; bases outside gene matches: 8. Germline CDR1 and CDR2: KGHSH and LQKENI. This CDR3 contains 15 residues. The whole variable domain, filled in from reference TRBV18 and TRBJ2-7, reads NAGVMQNPRHLVRRRGQEARLRCSPMKGHSHVYWYRQLPEEGLKFMVYLQKENIIDESGMPKERFSAEFPKEGPSILRIQQVVRGDSAAYFCASSPTLAGLGEQYFGPGTRLTVT.

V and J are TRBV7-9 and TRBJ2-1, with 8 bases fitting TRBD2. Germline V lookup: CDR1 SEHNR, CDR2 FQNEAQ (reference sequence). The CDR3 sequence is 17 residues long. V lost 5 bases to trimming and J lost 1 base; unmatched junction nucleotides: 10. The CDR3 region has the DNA TGTGCCAGCAGCGAACTTGGTGGCGGGAGGTCCTACAATGAGCAGTTCTTC. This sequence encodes CASSELGGGRSYNEQFF.

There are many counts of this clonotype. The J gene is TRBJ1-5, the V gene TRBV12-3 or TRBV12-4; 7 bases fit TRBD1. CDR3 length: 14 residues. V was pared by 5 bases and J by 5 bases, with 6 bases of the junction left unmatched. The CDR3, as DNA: TGTGCCAGCAGTCCAGACAGGGTAGATCAGCCCCAGCATTTT. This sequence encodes CASSPDRVDQPQHF.

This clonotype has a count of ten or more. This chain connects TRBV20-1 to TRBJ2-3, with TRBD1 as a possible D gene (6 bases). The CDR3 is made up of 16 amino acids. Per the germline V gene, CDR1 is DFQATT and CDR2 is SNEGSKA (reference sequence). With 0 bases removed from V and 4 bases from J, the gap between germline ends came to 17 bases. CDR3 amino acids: CSARDLAGAAADTQYF. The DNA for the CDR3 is TGCAGTGCTAGAGATCTAGCAGGGGCAGCAGCAGATACGCAGTATTTT.

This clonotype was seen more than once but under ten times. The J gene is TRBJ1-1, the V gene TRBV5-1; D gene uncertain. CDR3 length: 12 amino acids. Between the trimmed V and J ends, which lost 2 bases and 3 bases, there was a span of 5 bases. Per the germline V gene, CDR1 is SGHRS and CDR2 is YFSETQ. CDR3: CASSFGDTEAFF. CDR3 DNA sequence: TGCGCCAGCAGCTTCGGGGACACTGAAGCTTTCTTT.

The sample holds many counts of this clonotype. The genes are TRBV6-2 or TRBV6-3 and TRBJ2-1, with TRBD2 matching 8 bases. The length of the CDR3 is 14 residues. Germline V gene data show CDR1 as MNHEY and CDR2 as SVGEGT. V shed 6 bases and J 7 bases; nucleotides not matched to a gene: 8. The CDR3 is CASSSAGEVNEQFF. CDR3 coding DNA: TGTGCCAGCAGCTCAGCGGGAGAGGTGAATGAGCAGTTCTTC.

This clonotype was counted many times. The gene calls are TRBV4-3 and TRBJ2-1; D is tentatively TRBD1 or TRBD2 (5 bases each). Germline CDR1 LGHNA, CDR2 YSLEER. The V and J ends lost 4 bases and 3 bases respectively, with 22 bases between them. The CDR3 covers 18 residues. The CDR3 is CASSRETPGAFDYNEQFF. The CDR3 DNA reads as TGCGCCAGCAGCCGGGAAACTCCCGGGGCCTTTGACTACAATGAGCAGTTCTTC.

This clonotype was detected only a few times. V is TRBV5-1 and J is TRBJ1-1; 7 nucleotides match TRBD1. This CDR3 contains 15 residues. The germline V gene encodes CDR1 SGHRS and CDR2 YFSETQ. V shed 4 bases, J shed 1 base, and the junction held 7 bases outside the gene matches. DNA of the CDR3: TGCGCCAGCAGCCCGCTGGGACAGACGAACACTGAAGCTTTCTTT. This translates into CASSPLGQTNTEAFF.

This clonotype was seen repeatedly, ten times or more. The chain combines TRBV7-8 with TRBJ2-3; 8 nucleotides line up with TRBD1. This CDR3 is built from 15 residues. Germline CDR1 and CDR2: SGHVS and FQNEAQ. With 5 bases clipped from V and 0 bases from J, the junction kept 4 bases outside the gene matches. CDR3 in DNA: TGTGCCAGCAGCGGACAGGGTGCTAGCACAGATACGCAGTATTTT. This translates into CASSGQGASTDTQYF.

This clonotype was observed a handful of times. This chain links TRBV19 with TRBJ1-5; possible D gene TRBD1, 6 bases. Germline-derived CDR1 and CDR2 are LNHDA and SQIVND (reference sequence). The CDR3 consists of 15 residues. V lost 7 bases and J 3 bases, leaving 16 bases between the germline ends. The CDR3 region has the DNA TGTGCCAGTACCTTAACAGGGCGGAACAATCAGCCCCAGCATTTT. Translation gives CASTLTGRNNQPQHF.

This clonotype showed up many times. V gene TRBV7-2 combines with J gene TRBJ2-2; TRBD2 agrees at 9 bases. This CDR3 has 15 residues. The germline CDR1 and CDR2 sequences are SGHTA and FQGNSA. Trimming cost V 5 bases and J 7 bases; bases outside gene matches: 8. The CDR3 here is CASSPSGVRLGELFF. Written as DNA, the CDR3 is TGTGCCAGCAGCCCTAGCGGGGTTCGTCTCGGGGAGCTGTTTTTT.

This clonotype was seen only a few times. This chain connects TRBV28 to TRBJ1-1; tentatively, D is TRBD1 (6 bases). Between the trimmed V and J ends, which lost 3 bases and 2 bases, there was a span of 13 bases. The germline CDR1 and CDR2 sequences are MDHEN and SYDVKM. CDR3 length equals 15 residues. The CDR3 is CASSFGGTTNTEAFF. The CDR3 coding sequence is TGTGCCAGCAGTTTTGGGGGCACAACTAACACTGAAGCTTTCTTT. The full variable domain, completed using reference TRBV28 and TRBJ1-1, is DVKVTQSSRYLVKRTGEKVFLECVQDMDHENMFWYRQDPGLGLRLIYFSYDVKMKEKGDIPEGYSVSREKKERFSLILESASTNQTSMYLCASSFGGTTNTEAFFGQGTRLTVV.

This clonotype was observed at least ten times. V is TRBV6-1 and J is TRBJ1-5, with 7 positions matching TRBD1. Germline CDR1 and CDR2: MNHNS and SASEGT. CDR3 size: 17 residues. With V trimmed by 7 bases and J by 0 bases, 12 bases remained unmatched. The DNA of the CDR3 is TGTGCCAGCACCAGGGGGTCCGCTGCCCTTAGCAATCAGCCCCAGCATTTT. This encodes CASTRGSAALSNQPQHF.

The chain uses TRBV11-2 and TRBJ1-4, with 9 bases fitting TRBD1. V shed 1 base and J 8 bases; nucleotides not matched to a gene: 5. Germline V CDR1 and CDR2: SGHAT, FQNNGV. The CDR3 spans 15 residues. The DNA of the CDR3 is TGTGCCAGCAGCTTAGGGGACAGGGACCAGGAAAAACTGTTTTTT. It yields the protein CASSLGDRDQEKLFF.

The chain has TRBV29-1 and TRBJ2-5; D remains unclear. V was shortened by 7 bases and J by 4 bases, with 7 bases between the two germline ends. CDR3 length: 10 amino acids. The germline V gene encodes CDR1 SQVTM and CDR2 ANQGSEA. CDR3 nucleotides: TGCAGCGCCGGTGCAGAGACCCAGTACTTC. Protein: CSAGAETQYF.

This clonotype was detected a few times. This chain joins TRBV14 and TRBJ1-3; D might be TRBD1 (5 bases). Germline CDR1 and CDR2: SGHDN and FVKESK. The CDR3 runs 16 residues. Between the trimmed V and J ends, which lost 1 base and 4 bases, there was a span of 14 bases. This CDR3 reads CASSQVGTIRGNTIYF. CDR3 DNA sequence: TGTGCCAGCAGCCAAGTGGGGACTATCCGGGGAAACACCATATATTTT.